Following are 28 T cell receptor beta chains from one sample sequenced in a study of T cell responses to AZD1222 COVID-19 vaccine. Clones were sequenced by immunoSEQ multiplex PCR, and TCRdb holds only the in-frame ones, with some missing. The table lists 85,000 to 100,000 clones, approximately 91% of them singletons. The specimen comprised peripheral blood, sampled on day 0 of AZD1222 vaccination. These receptors all stem from an adult in good health.

This chain connects TRBV10-1 to TRBJ1-1; D is unclear. This CDR3 spans 15 amino acids. Germline CDR1 WNHNN, CDR2 SYGVQD (reference sequence). Trimming removed 11 bases at V and 1 base at J, with 20 bases between. CDR3 sequence: CAAKRMEHQNTEAFF. As DNA, the CDR3 is TGCGCCGCCAAGCGAATGGAACATCAGAACACTGAAGCTTTCTTT.

The rearrangement links TRBV19 to TRBJ1-2, with D uncertain. Germline V gene sequence: CDR1 LNHDA, CDR2 SQIVND (reference sequence). V lost 3 bases and J 7 bases, leaving 9 bases between the germline ends. This CDR3 spans 12 amino acids. The CDR3 nucleotides are TGTGCCAGTAGTATGAAGTCACTTGGCTACACCTTC. Protein: CASSMKSLGYTF.

This rearrangement joins TRBV15 to TRBJ1-5, with 11 positions matching TRBD1. V shed 3 bases, J shed 8 bases, and the junction held 6 bases outside the gene matches. This CDR3 is built from 15 residues. Germline CDR1 reads LNHNV; CDR2 reads YYDKDF (reference sequence). The CDR3 sequence is CATSSRTGGGEPQHF. For the CDR3, the DNA is TGTGCCACCAGCAGTAGGACAGGGGGCGGTGAGCCCCAGCATTTT. Using reference TRBV15 and TRBJ1-5 for the parts outside the CDR3, the full variable domain is DAMVIQNPRYQVTQFGKPVTLSCSQTLNHNVMYWYQQKSSQAPKLLFHYYDKDFNNEADTPDNFQSRRPNTSFCFLDIRSPGLGDTAMYLCATSSRTGGGEPQHFGDGTRLSIL.

This chain connects TRBV14 to TRBJ2-7; the D gene is possibly TRBD2 (5 bases). V gave up 1 base and J gave up 6 bases, with 16 bases separating them. This CDR3 comprises 15 residues. Germline CDR1 is SGHDN and CDR2 is FVKESK. Written as DNA, the CDR3 is TGTGCCAGCAGCCAAGTACTTGGGATCGCGGGCGAGCAGTACTTC. The encoded protein is CASSQVLGIAGEQYF.

This clone occurred once. This rearrangement joins TRBV6-1 to TRBJ1-2; 11 bases map to TRBD1. With V trimmed by 2 bases and J by 8 bases, 7 bases remained unmatched. CDR1 and CDR2 from the germline V gene are MNHNS and SASEGT. The CDR3 length is 15 residues. Here the CDR3 reads CASSETGTGGYGYTF. The CDR3 nucleotides are TGTGCCAGCAGTGAAACCGGGACAGGGGGGTACGGCTACACCTTC.

The chain employs TRBV4-3 and TRBJ1-1; 8 nucleotides align to TRBD1. Losses at the gene ends were 1 base for V and 5 bases for J; bases not matched to a gene: 6. The CDR3 is 15 residues long. Germline V gene data show CDR1 as LGHNA and CDR2 as YSLEER. CDR3 protein: CASSQGGQARTEAFF. CDR3 nucleotide sequence: TGCGCCAGCAGCCAAGGGGGACAGGCGAGGACTGAAGCTTTCTTT.

The chain couples TRBV5-4 to TRBJ2-2, with 8 bases aligning to TRBD2. The ends lost 4 bases at V and 7 bases at J; junction bases unmatched: 12. The CDR3 runs 16 residues. The germline CDR1 and CDR2 sequences are SGHNT and YYREEE (reference sequence). CDR3 in DNA: TGTGCCAGCAGCCCAGCGGGAGCACTCGGGGGCGGGGAGCTGTTTTTT. This encodes CASSPAGALGGGELFF. Full variable domain (rest looked up from reference TRBV5-4 and TRBJ2-2): ETGVTQSPTHLIKTRGQQVTLRCSSQSGHNTVSWYQQALGQGPQFIFQYYREEENGRGNFPPRFSGLQFPNYSSELNVNALELDDSALYLCASSPAGALGGGELFFGEGSRLTVL.

The chain is built from TRBV7-9 and TRBJ2-6; D tentatively fits TRBD1 or TRBD2 (6 bases each). CDR1 and CDR2 from the germline V gene are SEHNR and FQNEAQ (reference sequence). V gave up 2 bases and J gave up 2 bases, with 16 bases separating them. This CDR3 region has 18 residues. As DNA, the CDR3 is TGTGCCAGCAGCTTATCATGGGGGGCGCAAGCTGGGGCCAACGTCCTGACTTTC. Protein sequence: CASSLSWGAQAGANVLTF.

The rearrangement uses TRBV6-5 and TRBJ2-7, with D tentatively TRBD1 (5 bases). The V and J ends lost 7 bases and 1 base respectively, with 17 bases between them. The germline gives CDR1 MNHEY, CDR2 SVGAGI. The CDR3 spans 15 residues. CDR3: CASKNGAMSSYEQYF. The CDR3 bases are TGTGCCAGCAAGAATGGGGCGATGAGTTCCTACGAGCAGTACTTC.

The rearrangement uses TRBV14 and TRBJ2-7; TRBD1 matches 8 bases. CDR1 and CDR2 from the germline V gene are SGHDN and FVKESK. The CDR3 sequence is 15 residues long. With V trimmed by 4 bases and J by 1 base, 6 bases remained unmatched. CDR3 DNA: TGTGCCAGCAGCCTATACCGGGACAGGTCCTACGAGCAGTACTTC. It yields the protein CASSLYRDRSYEQYF.

The V and J genes are TRBV2 and TRBJ1-3; 9 bases map to TRBD1. CDR1 is SNHLY and CDR2 is FYNNEI in the germline V gene. J gave up 2 bases and V 4 bases, and 3 bases lay outside the gene matches. The CDR3 covers 15 residues. This CDR3 is CASSVGTGTGNTIYF. DNA for the CDR3: TGTGCCAGCAGTGTGGGGACAGGGACTGGAAACACCATATATTTT.

The genes are TRBV7-8 and TRBJ2-3; D call uncertain. The CDR3 has 12 residues. Germline CDR1 is SGHVS and CDR2 is FQNEAQ. Between the trimmed V and J ends, which lost 5 bases and 2 bases, there was a span of 5 bases. The CDR3 region is CASSQYTDTQYF. Written as DNA, the CDR3 is TGTGCCAGCAGCCAGTACACAGATACGCAGTATTTT.

This chain uses TRBV4-2 with TRBJ2-1, with 8 nucleotides matching TRBD2. Germline CDR1 LGHNA, CDR2 YNFKEQ. This CDR3 is 15 amino acids long. Trimming at V came to 3 bases and at J to 7 bases, leaving 8 bases not matched to a gene. The CDR3 here is CASSHPGLGGNEQFF. The CDR3, as DNA: TGTGCCAGCAGCCATCCGGGACTAGGGGGAAATGAGCAGTTCTTC.

The V call is TRBV27, the J call TRBJ2-3; 8 positions match TRBD2. The junction had 10 bases not matched to a gene; V was cut back by 7 bases and J by 1 base. There are 16 residues in the CDR3. CDR1 and CDR2 (germline): MNHEY, SMNVEV (reference sequence). CDR3 coding DNA: TGTGCCAGCACAGTCGGGGGGGCTCGTGGCACAGATACGCAGTATTTT. Its translation is CASTVGGARGTDTQYF.

In this sample, this clone turned up once. The rearrangement links TRBV19 to TRBJ1-5; D remains unclear. The CDR3 length is 14 residues. Germline CDR1 LNHDA, CDR2 SQIVND (reference sequence). Trimming shortened V by 5 bases and J by 6 bases, and 14 bases separated the two germline ends. The CDR3 sequence is CASSVGSFSQPQHF. The CDR3 DNA reads TGTGCCAGTAGTGTCGGGTCCTTTAGTCAGCCCCAGCATTTT.

The chain carries TRBV10-1 and TRBJ1-5, with a tentative D call TRBD1 (5 bases). The CDR3 has 14 residues. The V end was cut by 4 bases, the J end by 4 bases, with 11 bases between. The V gene's germline CDR1 is WNHNN and CDR2 SYGVQD (reference sequence). For the CDR3, the DNA is TGCGCCAGCAGTGTCAGCAGGGATAATCAGCCCCAGCATTTT. The encoded protein is CASSVSRDNQPQHF.

Turning to this clone: Germline is not matched at one junction end, which may reflect a read error. The chain has TRBV6-1 and TRBJ2-7; 9 bases are a match to TRBD1. The CDR3 has 15 residues. CDR1 and CDR2 (germline): MNHNS, SASEGT. In DNA, the CDR3 is TGTGCCAGCAGTGAACCGGGACAGGGCTCCCACGAGCAGTACTTC. Translating gives CASSEPGQGSHEQYF.

The V and J genes are TRBV4-3 and TRBJ2-5, with D possibly TRBD2 on 6 matching bases. The CDR3 runs 12 residues. Germline CDR1 reads LGHNA; CDR2 reads YSLEER. V shed 0 bases and J shed 9 bases, with 8 bases lying between them. The CDR3 nucleotides are TGCGCCAGCAGCCAAGAATGGGGGGCCCAGTACTTC. As protein: CASSQEWGAQYF.

As concerns this clone: One end of the junction does not line up with germline, which may come from a read error. The chain is built from TRBV7-2 and TRBJ2-1, with TRBD1 matching over 7 bases. This CDR3 spans 13 amino acids. Per the germline V gene, CDR1 is SGHTA and CDR2 is FQGNSA. CDR3 in DNA: TGTGCCAGCAGCGAACTGGGACAGCGACTTGGGGTCTTC. Protein product: CASSELGQRLGVF.

This clone was seen a handful of times. The V call is TRBV6-1, the J call TRBJ2-7; tentatively, D is TRBD1 (5 bases). The V end was cut by 3 bases, the J end by 6 bases, with 9 bases between. The CDR3 contains 12 residues. Germline loops: CDR1 MNHNS, CDR2 SASEGT. Written as DNA, the CDR3 is TGTGCCAGCAGTGATTACAGGCGCGAGCAGTACTTC. Translating gives CASSDYRREQYF.

The J gene is TRBJ2-2, the V gene TRBV6-4; 8 nucleotides agree with TRBD1. This CDR3 comprises 14 residues. Germline CDR1 and CDR2: MRHNA and SNTAGT. The trim removed 5 bases at V and 4 bases at J, leaving 3 bases unmatched. CDR3 nucleotides: TGTGCCAGCAGTCAGGGGGCTGGCACCGGGGAGCTGTTTTTT. This encodes CASSQGAGTGELFF.

About this clone: The germline gene is not matched at one end of the junction; a read error may be the cause. The rearrangement joins TRBV9 to TRBJ2-7, with TRBD1 identical over 8 bases. CDR3 length: 15 residues. Germline V CDR1 and CDR2: SGDLS, YYNGEE. The CDR3 is CASSVAGQVSNEQYF. In DNA, the CDR3 is TGTGCCAGCAGCGTAGCGGGACAGGTCTCCAACGAGCAGTACTTC. The whole variable domain, filled in from reference TRBV9 and TRBJ2-7, reads DSGVTQTPKHLITATGQRVTLRCSPRSGDLSVYWYQQSLDQGLQFLIQYYNGEERAKGNILERFSAQQFPDLHSELNLSSLELGDSALYFCASSVAGQVSNEQYFGPGTRLTVT.

This clone has more than one count but fewer than ten. The V call is TRBV30, the J call TRBJ1-6; D is possibly TRBD1 (5 bases). V dropped 5 bases and J dropped 10 bases, with 15 bases sitting between them. The length of the CDR3 is 13 residues. Germline V gene lookup returns CDR1 GTSNPN and CDR2 SVGIG (reference sequence). The CDR3, as DNA: TGTGCCTGGGAAATAGGGGTGGGGTCACCCCTCCACTTT. It specifies CAWEIGVGSPLHF.

This rearrangement joins TRBV5-6 to TRBJ1-4; 12 bases line up with TRBD1. The CDR3 length is 14 residues. Germline CDR1 and CDR2: SGHDT and YYEEEE. V was pared by 4 bases and J by 7 bases, with 2 bases of the junction left unmatched. The CDR3 nucleotides read TGTGCCAGCAGCGGGACAGGGGGCTTTGAAAAACTGTTTTTT. Encoded protein: CASSGTGGFEKLFF.

The chain employs TRBV30 and TRBJ1-2, with D unclear. Trimming removed 0 bases at V and 1 base at J, with 15 bases between. Per the germline V gene, CDR1 is GTSNPN and CDR2 is SVGIG (reference sequence). The CDR3 has 16 amino acids. The CDR3 nucleotides are TGTGCCTGGAGTGTATCTTTCAGAAATCATAACTATGGCTACACCTTC. Its translation is CAWSVSFRNHNYGYTF.

The chain combines TRBV5-4 with TRBJ1-6; no clear D. V lost 4 bases and J lost 4, with 9 bases in between. CDR1 and CDR2 from the germline V gene are SGHNT and YYREEE (reference sequence). The CDR3 extends over 14 amino acids. The CDR3 DNA is TGTGCCAGCAGCCCCGACAAATATAATTCACCCCTCCACTTT. Protein product: CASSPDKYNSPLHF.

V and J are TRBV5-1 and TRBJ2-1; 10 positions match TRBD2. Germline CDR1 is SGHRS and CDR2 is YFSETQ. The CDR3 extends over 16 amino acids. The V gene end was trimmed by 5 bases and the J gene end by 1 base; junction bases not matched to a gene: 6. The DNA of the CDR3 is TGCGCCAGCAGTAGAGCGGGGGGGTTGTCCTACAATGAGCAGTTCTTC. Encoded protein: CASSRAGGLSYNEQFF.

The chain links TRBV28 to TRBJ2-7, with D perhaps being TRBD1 or TRBD2 (5 bases each). The germline gives CDR1 MDHEN, CDR2 SYDVKM. The germline V and J ends were trimmed by 2 bases and 9 bases, with 11 bases remaining between them. This CDR3 is 12 amino acids long. CDR3 region: CASSLNWDVQYF. Written as DNA, the CDR3 is TGTGCCAGCAGTTTAAACTGGGACGTGCAGTACTTC.